Here is one T cell receptor (beta chain) with its context. An equimolar mix of two oligonucleotides served as the beta constant-region primer for TRBC1 and TRBC2. TCRdb reprocessed the UMI-ligation and nested PCR reads with MiXCR, giving one entry per CDR3 protein. The sample gives tens of thousands of distinct CDR3 sequences, about an eighth of which show up once; around 21% is in the top ten. The germline gives CDR1 SGHDN, CDR2 FVKESK. This CDR3 has 16 amino acids. The ends lost 6 bases at V and 0 bases at J; junction bases unmatched: 6. The entry originates in a study of naive and memory T cell subsets. After the first PCR, alpha and beta chain libraries were processed separately. CD45RA-CD27- cells were effector memory; CD45RA+CD27- cells were EMRA.

The gene calls are TRBV14 and TRBJ2-1, with 9 bases that match TRBD1. The sequenced sample was effector memory CD4+ T cells from blood. Subset defined: effector memory, CD45RA- CD27-. The sequence came from a human donor in good health. The CDR3 loop is CASSRRTGDSYNEQFF. In nucleotides, the CDR3 is TGTGCCAGCAGTCGACGGACAGGGGACTCCTACAATGAGCAGTTCTTC.